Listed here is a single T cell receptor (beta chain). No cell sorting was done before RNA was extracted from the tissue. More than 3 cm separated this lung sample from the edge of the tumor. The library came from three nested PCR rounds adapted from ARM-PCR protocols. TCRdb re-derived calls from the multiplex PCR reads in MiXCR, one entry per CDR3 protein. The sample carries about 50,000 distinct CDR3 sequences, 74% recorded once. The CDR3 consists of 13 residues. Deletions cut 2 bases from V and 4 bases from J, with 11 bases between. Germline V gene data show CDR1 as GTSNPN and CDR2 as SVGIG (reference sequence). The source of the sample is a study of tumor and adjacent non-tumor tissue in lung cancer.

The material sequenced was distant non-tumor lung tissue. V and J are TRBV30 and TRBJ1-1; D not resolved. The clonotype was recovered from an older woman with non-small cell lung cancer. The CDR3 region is CAWSPRPVTEAFF. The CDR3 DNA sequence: TGTGCCTGGAGTCCCCGACCCGTCACTGAAGCTTTCTTT. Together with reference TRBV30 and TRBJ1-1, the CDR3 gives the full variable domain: SQTIHQWPATLVQPVGSPLSLECTVEGTSNPNLYWYRQAAGRGLQLLFYSVGIGQISSEVPQNLSASRPQDRQFILSSKKLLLSDSGFYLCAWSPRPVTEAFFGQGTRLTVV.